This entry lists 29 T cell receptor beta chains sequenced from one sample in a study of control samples from healthy donors and cancer patients. Generated by immunoSEQ multiplex PCR, the TCRdb table keeps only in-frame clones and is missing some. The data contain approximately 40,000 clones, more than 85% of them singletons. Sequencing input: blood. The receptors originated from a woman in her fifties or sixties in good health.

The chain combines TRBV3-1 (or the pseudogene TRBV3-2) with TRBJ1-1; D gene ambiguous. The CDR3 covers 12 residues. The V and J ends lost 3 bases and 7 bases respectively, with 9 bases between them. Per the germline V gene, CDR1 is LGHDT and CDR2 is YNNKEL (reference sequence). The CDR3 here is CASSQLEDEAFF. CDR3 in DNA: TGTGCCAGCAGCCAGTTGGAAGATGAAGCTTTCTTT.

The count of this clone is one. This sequence joins TRBV6-5 and TRBJ1-6; D may be TRBD1 (5 bases). This CDR3 has 15 amino acids. Per the germline V gene, CDR1 is MNHEY and CDR2 is SVGAGI. V lost 3 bases and J lost 9, with 15 bases in between. The CDR3 protein is CASSYFAGISSPLHF. In DNA form, the CDR3 reads TGTGCCAGCAGTTATTTTGCAGGGATTTCTTCACCCCTCCACTTT.

CDR3 in amino acids: CASSEANVGDQPQHF. CDR3 sequence (DNA): TGTGCCAGCAGTGAAGCAAACGTGGGGGATCAGCCCCAGCATTTT. The chain employs TRBV2 and TRBJ1-5; a possible D gene is TRBD1 (5 bases). The CDR3 spans 15 residues. CDR1 is SNHLY and CDR2 is FYNNEI in the germline V gene. V lost 0 bases and J lost 5, with 11 bases in between.

The chain joins TRBV10-3 to TRBJ2-5; weak D call: TRBD2 (6 bases). The CDR3 totals 16 residues. CDR1 is ENHRY and CDR2 is SYGVKD in the germline V gene. Trimming left V 3 bases short and J 2 bases short, with 16 bases between. Here the CDR3 reads CAISEFGTGVQETQYF. CDR3 sequence (DNA): TGTGCCATCAGTGAATTTGGGACGGGGGTTCAAGAGACCCAGTACTTC.

This clone was observed once. This sequence joins TRBV7-8 and TRBJ2-5; D perhaps matches TRBD2 (7 bases). Trimming left V 0 bases short and J 5 bases short, with 13 bases between. Germline values: CDR1 SGHVS, CDR2 FQNEAQ. The CDR3 is 15 residues long. The CDR3 nucleotides are TGTGCCAGCAGCTTAGCAACAGGGAGGGTGGAGACCCAGTACTTC. Protein: CASSLATGRVETQYF.

This chain uses TRBV9 with TRBJ1-3; no clear D. The CDR3 extends over 14 amino acids. V was trimmed by 0 bases and J by 0 bases, leaving 4 bases between them. The germline CDR1 and CDR2 sequences are SGDLS and YYNGEE. CDR3 nucleotide sequence: TGTGCCAGCAGCGTAGACAGCTCTGGAAACACCATATATTTT. The encoded protein is CASSVDSSGNTIYF. The full variable domain, in which reference TRBV9 and TRBJ1-3 provide the parts outside the CDR3, is DSGVTQTPKHLITATGQRVTLRCSPRSGDLSVYWYQQSLDQGLQFLIQYYNGEERAKGNILERFSAQQFPDLHSELNLSSLELGDSALYFCASSVDSSGNTIYFGEGSWLTVV.

Written as DNA, the CDR3 is TGTGCCAGCAGTCCCGTAGCGGGGCGGGTGCCCCAGTACTTC. As protein: CASSPVAGRVPQYF. The rearrangement uses TRBV28 and TRBJ2-5; TRBD2 matches 8 bases. The CDR3 runs to 14 residues. Trimming took 5 bases from V and 9 from J; bases not matched to a gene: 11. CDR1 and CDR2 (germline): MDHEN, SYDVKM.

In its sample, this clone was seen a few times. The rearrangement links TRBV30 to TRBJ2-2; D is unresolved. Trimming stripped 1 base from V and 6 bases from J, with 6 bases between. Germline V gene lookup returns CDR1 GTSNPN and CDR2 SVGIG (reference sequence). The CDR3 sequence is 12 residues long. The CDR3 region has the DNA TGTGCCTGGAGTGGGGTGGCCGGGGAGCTGTTTTTT. Its translation: CAWSGVAGELFF. The full variable domain, rest sourced from reference TRBV30 and TRBJ2-2, is SQTIHQWPATLVQPVGSPLSLECTVEGTSNPNLYWYRQAAGRGLQLLFYSVGIGQISSEVPQNLSASRPQDRQFILSSKKLLLSDSGFYLCAWSGVAGELFFGEGSRLTVL.

The chain links TRBV28 to TRBJ1-5; D is unresolved. The CDR3 runs 18 residues. V was trimmed by 5 bases and J by 3 bases, leaving 23 bases between them. Germline CDR1 MDHEN, CDR2 SYDVKM. CDR3 loop: CASSPSRGLGSFNQPQHF. CDR3 coding DNA: TGTGCCAGCAGTCCCTCTAGAGGCCTAGGAAGTTTCAATCAGCCCCAGCATTTT.

The chain is built from TRBV6-5 and TRBJ2-4; D is ambiguous. In germline, CDR1 is MNHEY, CDR2 SVGAGI. The CDR3 covers 12 residues. The germline V and J ends were trimmed by 4 bases and 7 bases, with 8 bases remaining between them. The CDR3 DNA sequence: TGTGCCAGCAGTTCGATTGAGAACATTCAGTACTTC. It is translated as CASSSIENIQYF.

V usage is TRBV29-1 and J usage is TRBJ1-2; 7 nucleotides line up with TRBD1. The J segment lost 6 bases and the V segment lost 7 bases, leaving 17 bases of the junction unmatched. Germline loops: CDR1 SQVTM, CDR2 ANQGSEA. The CDR3 is 15 residues long. The CDR3 spells CSALSGGRQSDGYTF. The CDR3 DNA follows: TGCAGCGCCCTCTCAGGGGGGCGGCAGAGCGATGGCTACACCTTC.

The chain combines TRBV4-3 with TRBJ2-7, with D possibly being TRBD2 (5 bases). This CDR3 is 13 amino acids long. V was trimmed by 3 bases and J by 1 base, leaving 7 bases between them. Germline-derived CDR1 and CDR2 are LGHNA and YSLEER. CDR3 loop: CASSQGVSYEQYF. Written as DNA, the CDR3 is TGCGCCAGCAGCCAGGGAGTTTCCTACGAGCAGTACTTC.

The rearrangement links TRBV9 to TRBJ1-1; D unresolved. The ends were cut back, 0 bases at V and 1 base at J, with 10 bases in the middle. The CDR3 has 15 amino acids. Per the germline V gene, CDR1 is SGDLS and CDR2 is YYNGEE. DNA for the CDR3: TGTGCCAGCAGCGTAGGTTTTTCGGCGAACACTGAAGCTTTCTTT. It specifies CASSVGFSANTEAFF.

This rearrangement joins TRBV4-3 to TRBJ1-2, with D unclear. Germline CDR1 LGHNA, CDR2 YSLEER. Trimming removed 0 bases at V and 0 bases at J, with 5 bases between. The CDR3 contains 14 residues. The chain's CDR3 is CASSQDVANYGYTF. CDR3 bases: TGCGCCAGCAGCCAAGATGTGGCTAACTATGGCTACACCTTC.

As regards this clone: Relative to the germline gene, one junction end is altered; a read error may explain this. The rearrangement uses TRBV5-1 and TRBJ2-1; TRBD1 is a possible D gene (5 bases). The CDR3 runs 15 residues. Germline loops: CDR1 SGHRS, CDR2 YFSETQ. CDR3 in DNA: TGCGCCAGCACCTTGAGGCAGGGAACCTACAATGAGCAGTTCTTC. Amino acids: CASTLRQGTYNEQFF.

The chain couples TRBV29-1 to TRBJ1-1; D is unresolved. Germline V gene data show CDR1 as SQVTM and CDR2 as ANQGSEA. The CDR3 runs 13 residues. V was shortened by 8 bases and J by 5 bases, with 18 bases between the two germline ends. The CDR3 protein is CSSTDPSGTEAFF. The CDR3, as DNA: TGCAGCTCGACGGATCCCTCGGGGACTGAAGCTTTCTTT.

This clone was seen once. The same CDR3 arises from other DNA sequences in this sample as well. CDR3 DNA: TGTGCCAGCAGCTTATCCCCGGCGATGAACACTGAAGCTTTCTTT. Translated, it gives CASSLSPAMNTEAFF. The genes are TRBV7-3 and TRBJ1-1; D is unresolved. V was cut by 2 bases and J by 0 bases, with 10 bases left in between. Germline V CDR1 and CDR2: SGHTA, FQGTGA. The CDR3 consists of 15 residues.

The chain combines TRBV9 with TRBJ2-1; TRBD2 matches 14 bases. This CDR3 spans 14 amino acids. With V trimmed by 5 bases and J by 10 bases, 5 bases remained unmatched. Germline lookup yields CDR1 SGDLS and CDR2 YYNGEE. The CDR3 DNA reads as TGTGCCAGCAGTGGACTAGCGGGGGGCTGGGAGCAGTTCTTC. It yields the protein CASSGLAGGWEQFF.

The chain recombines TRBV28 with TRBJ2-3; D unresolved. Germline V lookup: CDR1 MDHEN, CDR2 SYDVKM. The CDR3 sequence is 11 residues long. V was pared by 3 bases and J by 5 bases, with 3 bases between. The CDR3 DNA reads TGTGCCAGCAGTTTGATAGATACGCAGTATTTT. It specifies CASSLIDTQYF.

The chain links TRBV28 to TRBJ1-5; a weak D match, TRBD1 (6 bases). With 4 bases removed from V and 4 bases from J, the gap between germline ends came to 14 bases. The germline gives CDR1 MDHEN, CDR2 SYDVKM. This CDR3 contains 15 residues. CDR3 DNA sequence: TGTGCCAGCAGTTCGACACAGGGTAAGAATCAGCCCCAGCATTTT. Protein: CASSSTQGKNQPQHF.

The V gene is TRBV19, the J gene TRBJ1-5; 8 nucleotides line up with TRBD1. V lost 6 bases to trimming and J lost 2 bases; unmatched junction nucleotides: 9. The CDR3 is 16 amino acids. The V gene's germline CDR1 is LNHDA and CDR2 SQIVND (reference sequence). The CDR3 loop is CASRTRGRSGNQPQHF. The DNA of the CDR3 is TGTGCCAGTAGGACCAGGGGGCGGTCTGGCAATCAGCCCCAGCATTTT.

The chain carries TRBV11-3 and TRBJ2-1; D call uncertain. With 6 bases removed from V and 8 bases from J, the gap between germline ends came to 8 bases. CDR3 length equals 11 residues. Germline assignment: CDR1 SGHNT and CDR2 YENEEA. The CDR3 here is CASSRDHEQFF. CDR3 DNA sequence: TGTGCCAGCAGTCGCGACCATGAGCAGTTCTTC.

This rearrangement joins TRBV12-3 or TRBV12-4 to TRBJ1-2; D remains ambiguous. Trimming shortened V by 4 bases and J by 1 base, and 1 base separated the two germline ends. The length of the CDR3 is 11 residues. CDR3 nucleotides: TGTGCCAGCAGTTATAACTATGGCTACACCTTC. As protein: CASSYNYGYTF.

The CDR3 here is CASSRQGAVLNSPLHF. CDR3 nucleotide sequence: TGTGCCAGTAGTAGACAGGGGGCTGTCTTAAATTCACCCCTCCACTTT. The chain uses TRBV19 and TRBJ1-6, with TRBD1 matching over 10 bases. Losses at the gene ends were 4 bases for V and 7 bases for J; bases not matched to a gene: 7. This CDR3 spans 16 amino acids. Per germline, CDR1 LNHDA and CDR2 SQIVND (reference sequence).

This chain links TRBV5-1 with TRBJ1-4; D is uncertain. Germline V gene sequence: CDR1 SGHRS, CDR2 YFSETQ. V was pared by 0 bases and J by 5 bases, with 11 bases between. CDR3 length: 15 amino acids. The CDR3 here is CASSLAGYRNEKLFF. CDR3 sequence (DNA): TGCGCCAGCAGCTTGGCGGGGTACCGAAATGAAAAACTGTTTTTT.

The rearrangement links TRBV3-1 (or the pseudogene TRBV3-2) to TRBJ1-1, with D tentatively TRBD1 (5 bases). From germline, CDR1 is LGHDT and CDR2 YNNKEL (reference sequence). Trimming left V 5 bases short and J 0 bases short, with 10 bases between. This CDR3 has 14 amino acids. Here the CDR3 reads CASSFRQMNTEAFF. CDR3 nucleotides: TGTGCCAGCAGCTTCCGACAGATGAACACTGAAGCTTTCTTT.

Regarding this clone: At one of its ends the junction is not consistent with the germline gene, which may arise from a read error. The chain combines TRBV7-2 with TRBJ2-7; the D gene is possibly TRBD2 (5 bases). This CDR3 region has 12 residues. The germline CDR1 and CDR2 sequences are SGHTA and FQGNSA. CDR3 protein: CASSLEGTEQYF. The CDR3 DNA follows: TGTGCCAGCAGTTTAGAGGGAACCGAGCAGTACTTC.

This clone was picked up one time. The J gene is TRBJ1-5, the V gene TRBV6-4, with 7 bases lining up with TRBD1. V shed 4 bases, J shed 6 bases, and the junction held 9 bases outside the gene matches. Per germline, CDR1 MRHNA and CDR2 SNTAGT. The CDR3 is 15 amino acids. CDR3 in DNA: TGTGCCAGCAGTGCCCAGGGGGGTGAAGGTCAGCCCCAGCATTTT. Translation: CASSAQGGEGQPQHF.

This chain connects TRBV7-8 to TRBJ1-1, with a possible D match to TRBD1 (5 bases). Trimming took off 4 bases at V and 0 bases at J, with 12 bases between the two ends. In germline, CDR1 is SGHVS, CDR2 FQNEAQ. The CDR3 totals 15 residues. CDR3 coding DNA: TGTGCCAGCAGCTCGAAGGGGCCCTTGAACACTGAAGCTTTCTTT. It translates to CASSSKGPLNTEAFF.